The rows below give T cell receptor beta chains drawn from one sample of a study of ipilimumab plus nivolumab after autologous stem cell transplantation. The data were produced by immunoSEQ multiplex PCR, yet TCRdb's version contains in-frame clones alone and is incomplete. The sample yields 20,000 to 25,000 clones, around four fifths seen once. The source material was PBMCs, sampled in a trial of ipilimumab plus nivolumab as post-transplant consolidation. The source of these receptors is a male donor with diffuse large B-cell lymphoma. CDR3s include the opening cysteine and the closing phenylalanine or tryptophan. D genes are given only for firm matches. Size values are once, few and many counts, or a class for expanded clones, and some rows have none.

TRBV18	TRBD1	few	TRBJ1-1	CASSPGQGVMGTEAFF	TGTGCCAGCTCACCAGGACAGGGGGTGATGGGGACTGAAGCTTTCTTT
TRBV6-1	NA	once	TRBJ1-4	CASSEALRAAFEKLFF	TGTGCCAGCAGTGAAGCGCTTCGGGCCGCTTTTGAAAAACTGTTTTTT
TRBV30	NA	NA	TRBJ2-1	CAWRPGLLYNNEQFF	TGTGCCTGGAGGCCGGGACTCCTTTATAACAATGAGCAGTTCTTC
TRBV5-1	NA	NA	TRBJ2-1	CASSLVVSGEQFF	TGCGCCAGCAGCTTGGTAGTCAGTGGAGAGCAGTTCTTC
TRBV6-6	NA	NA	TRBJ2-2	CASDRSTGELFF	TGTGCCAGCGACAGGAGCACCGGGGAGCTGTTTTTT
TRBV2	NA	NA	TRBJ1-1	CASSEARQLNTEAFF	TGTGCCAGCAGTGAAGCTAGACAGCTGAACACTGAAGCTTTCTTT
TRBV28	NA	once	TRBJ1-2	CASTAVGGMNGYTF	TGTGCCAGCACCGCGGTGGGCGGTATGAATGGCTACACCTTC
TRBV7-8	NA	NA	TRBJ2-7	CASSSRGSYEQYF	TGTGCCAGCAGCTCCCGGGGCTCCTACGAGCAGTACTTC
TRBV5-1	NA	few	TRBJ1-3	CASSLLGLSTGNTIYF	TGCGCCAGCAGCTTGTTGGGGCTATCCACTGGAAACACCATATATTTT
TRBV5-1	NA	NA	TRBJ1-2	CASSLDRGIGDGYTF	TGCGCCAGCAGCTTGGATCGGGGGATCGGGGATGGCTACACCTTC
TRBV7-2	TRBD1	few	TRBJ2-2	CASSRLGQANTGELFF	TGTGCCAGCAGCCGACTGGGACAGGCGAACACCGGGGAGCTGTTTTTT
TRBV18	NA	NA	TRBJ2-1	CASSSLTGVSSYNEQFF	TGTGCCAGCTCGTCCCTGACCGGGGTGTCCTCCTACAATGAGCAGTTCTTC
TRBV5-5	TRBD2	NA	TRBJ2-7	CASSLASGLSYEQYF	TGTGCCAGCAGCTTGGCTAGCGGACTCTCCTACGAGCAGTACTTC
TRBV7-8	NA	NA	TRBJ1-3	CASSLGRDPIYF	TGTGCCAGCAGCTTAGGGAGGGATCCCATATATTTT
TRBV11-2	TRBD2	few	TRBJ2-2	CASSTPRGGRRRTGELFF	TGTGCCAGCAGCACGCCCCGGGGGGGCAGGCGGAGGACCGGGGAGCTGTTTTTT
TRBV7-7	TRBD1	few	TRBJ2-6	CASSLEQGAAGANVLTF	TGTGCCAGCAGCTTAGAACAGGGGGCGGCCGGGGCCAACGTCCTGACTTTC
TRBV5-1	NA	NA	TRBJ2-7	CASSLAGAEQYF	TGCGCCAGCAGCTTGGCCGGGGCAGAGCAGTACTTC
TRBV28	NA	NA	TRBJ2-1	CASASGYNEQFF	TGTGCCAGTGCGTCGGGGTACAATGAGCAGTTCTTC
TRBV11-3	TRBD1	NA	TRBJ2-3	CASSLRGQGDTQYF	TGTGCCAGCAGCTTGAGGGGGCAGGGAGATACGCAGTATTTT
TRBV19	NA	NA	TRBJ2-3	CASRWGTSTDTQYF	TGTGCCAGCAGGTGGGGGACTAGCACAGATACGCAGTATTTT
TRBV7-3	TRBD1	NA	TRBJ2-2	CASSLTGETNTGELFF	TGTGCCAGCAGCTTGACAGGGGAAACGAACACCGGGGAGCTGTTTTTT
TRBV30	NA	once	TRBJ1-4	CAVVVWGNNEKLFF	TGTGCCGTCGTTGTGTGGGGCAATAATGAAAAACTGTTTTTT
TRBV1	NA	NA	TRBJ2-3	CTSSQDWPSTDTQYF	TGCACCAGCAGCCAAGATTGGCCTAGCACAGATACGCAGTATTTT
TRBV18	TRBD1	NA	TRBJ1-5	CASSHSTGGPNQPQHF	TGTGCCAGCTCACACTCGACAGGGGGCCCTAATCAGCCCCAGCATTTT
TRBV5-1	NA	NA	TRBJ2-3	CASKAPSTDTQYF	TGCGCCAGCAAGGCCCCGAGCACAGATACGCAGTATTTT
TRBV6-1	NA	NA	TRBJ2-7	CASSENRDEQYF	TGTGCCAGCAGTGAAAATCGGGACGAGCAGTACTTC
TRBV5-1	NA	NA	TRBJ2-5	CASSLGLGGETQYF	TGCGCCAGCAGCTTGGGACTAGGGGGCGAGACCCAGTACTTC
TRBV28	NA	NA	TRBJ1-2	CASSLGGLYPNYGYTF	TGTGCCAGCAGTTTGGGGGGCTTATATCCTAACTATGGCTACACCTTC
TRBV23-1	TRBD1	NA	TRBJ1-2	CASSPPSTGVTYGYTF	TGCGCCAGCAGTCCCCCTTCGACAGGGGTGACCTATGGCTACACCTTC
TRBV11-3	NA	NA	TRBJ1-1	CASSLGLGTEAFF	TGTGCCAGCAGCTTAGGATTGGGCACTGAAGCTTTCTTT
TRBV18	NA	once	TRBJ1-2	CASSPPGGRGGYTF	TGTGCCAGCTCACCACCGGGGGGGCGCGGTGGCTACACCTTC
TRBV5-1	TRBD2	few	TRBJ2-1	CASSLDPRGGALDEQFF	TGCGCCAGCAGCCTAGACCCGCGCGGGGGGGCATTGGATGAGCAGTTCTTC
TRBV29-1	TRBD2	NA	TRBJ2-5	CRVDGVGTRGGTSQETQYF	TGCCGCGTTGACGGGGTGGGGACTCGCGGGGGGACCAGCCAAGAGACCCAGTACTTC
TRBV4-2	NA	NA	TRBJ2-1	CASRPFQSSYNEQFF	TGTGCCAGCAGACCCTTTCAAAGCTCCTACAATGAGCAGTTCTTC
TRBV4-3	NA	NA	TRBJ2-3	CASSQDFAWRDTQYF	TGCGCCAGCAGCCAAGATTTTGCCTGGCGAGATACGCAGTATTTT
TRBV29-1	NA	NA	TRBJ1-6	CSGWDGPNSPLHF	TGCAGCGGCTGGGACGGACCTAATTCACCCCTCCACTTT
TRBV6-5	TRBD1	NA	TRBJ1-3	CASSRDRGFGNTIYF	TGCGCCAGCAGCCGGGACAGGGGTTTTGGAAACACCATATATTTT
TRBV19	NA	large	TRBJ1-1	CASSITANTEAFF	TGTGCCAGTAGTATAACGGCGAACACTGAAGCTTTCTTT
TRBV28	NA	NA	TRBJ1-1	CASRGRTEAFF	TGTGCCAGCAGAGGAAGGACTGAAGCTTTCTTT
TRBV18	NA	NA	TRBJ1-1	CASSPSQMNTEAFF	TGTGCCAGCTCACCCTCACAGATGAACACTGAAGCTTTCTTT
TRBV2	NA	NA	TRBJ1-5	CASSQRGSGNQPQHF	TGTGCCAGCAGTCAGCGGGGGAGCGGCAATCAGCCCCAGCATTTT
TRBV7-3	NA	NA	TRBJ1-1	CASSTKPGQEAFF	TGTGCCAGCAGCACCAAACCGGGACAAGAAGCTTTCTTT
TRBV6-1	TRBD1	NA	TRBJ2-3	CASSERIGTATDTQYF	TGTGCCAGCAGTGAAAGGATTGGGACAGCCACAGATACGCAGTATTTT
TRBV9	NA	NA	TRBJ2-2	CASSVETGRPPGELFF	TGTGCCAGCAGCGTAGAGACAGGGAGGCCCCCCGGGGAGCTGTTTTTT
TRBV6-5	TRBD1	NA	TRBJ2-7	CASRLGQAYEQYF	TGTGCCAGCAGGCTCGGACAGGCCTACGAGCAGTACTTC
TRBV28	NA	NA	TRBJ2-7	CASSFSYEQYF	TGTGCCAGCAGTTTTTCGTACGAGCAGTACTTC
TRBV30	TRBD1	NA	TRBJ2-5	CAWRDTGAQETQYF	TGTGCCTGGAGAGATACAGGGGCGCAAGAGACCCAGTACTTC
TRBV2	TRBD1	NA	TRBJ1-2	CASSPDRVYGYTF	TGTGCCAGCAGCCCTGACAGGGTCTATGGCTACACCTTC
TRBV29-1	TRBD1	NA	TRBJ1-1	CSVERQGGTEAFF	TGCAGCGTTGAGAGACAGGGGGGCACTGAAGCTTTCTTT
TRBV6-5	NA	NA	TRBJ1-1	CASIIPGEAFF	TGTGCCAGCATCATACCAGGTGAAGCTTTCTTT
TRBV9	NA	few	TRBJ2-7	CASSPEDPGGVEQYF	TGTGCCAGCAGCCCAGAGGATCCGGGCGGGGTCGAGCAGTACTTC
TRBV30	NA	few	TRBJ1-2	CAWSAGRGYTF	TGTGCCTGGAGTGCCGGTCGCGGCTACACCTTC
TRBV7-6	NA	medium-sized	TRBJ1-1	CASSSQRGDEAFF	TGTGCCAGCAGCTCCCAAAGGGGGGACGAAGCTTTCTTT
TRBV30	NA	few	TRBJ1-5	CAWSRSDRPNQPQHF	TGTGCCTGGAGTCGGTCGGACAGACCCAATCAGCCCCAGCATTTT
TRBV5-4	NA	NA	TRBJ1-5	CASSPDTGGNQPQHF	TGTGCCAGCAGCCCGGACACGGGGGGCAATCAGCCCCAGCATTTT